This T cell receptor beta chain was sequenced for a study of blood T cells in healthy people across ages (dated by TCRdb to 2013 to 2016). Regarding the study in general: In model experiments, template switching captured about one uniquely barcoded TCR beta cDNA molecule for every two T cells. The donors were split into four age groups: young (average about 15 years), middle-aged (around 40), aged (more than 55) and long-lived (over 80). To avoid experimental bias, donors of different ages were distributed randomly across sequencing lanes. Age-related changes in TCR beta repertoire diversity were measured in the study by deep sequencing normalized with unique cDNA molecular identifiers. Using the same blood draw, the study looked at two additional independent replicas of 1 million unique cDNA reads for two donors, one aged 18 to 30 and the other aged 80 or older. General findings and caveats noted by the study authors: Observed TCR beta diversity per million T cells fell roughly linearly with age, and a significant reduction was already apparent by age about 36. The percentage of naive T cells measured by flow cytometry correlated strongly with observed TCR beta diversity. Estimates of total diversity from one million sequenced T cells were regarded as lower bounds and underestimates. Donor CMV infection status was unknown, potentially confounding age-related changes in expanded clonotypes. Compared with the aged group, more naive CD4+ T cells, fewer expanded clones and increased TCR diversity were shown by the long-lived group, suggesting age selection. Conclusive comparison of naive and antigen-experienced compartments was prevented by the profiling of bulk unsorted PBMCs.

Systemically healthy Caucasian individuals from Russia, 35 to 50 in total and aged roughly 6 to 100 years, were included as donors. Each donor gave ten milliliters of peripheral blood, collected into EDTA-treated Vacutainer tubes. Ficoll-Paque density-gradient centrifugation was used to isolate PBMCs, with at least 6.5 million per sample. Total RNA, at least 6 micrograms per sample, was extracted from PBMCs with Trizol reagent. Naive CD45RAhigh/CD27high T cell percentages were measured by flow cytometry on a PBMC aliquot from every donor. Library construction relied on 5' RACE. TCRdb lists the instrument as Illumina HiSeq 2500. A second about 7 to 12 cycle PCR used a sample-barcoded 5' primer and a J-beta primer mix. Each TCR beta cDNA molecule received a unique molecular identifier from a template-switch 5' adaptor carrying 12 random nucleotides. Each sample yielded at least 2.5 million CDR3-containing paired-end reads. First-strand cDNA synthesis was performed from all RNA using the Mint cDNA synthesis kit, with priming by a TRBC-specific oligonucleotide. Following uracil-DNA glycosylase treatment, all cDNA underwent a first 18-cycle PCR with the universal primers M1SS and BC2_uni_R. The original methods were these. Each sample was normalized by randomly selecting 1 million high-quality reads, each carrying a distinct molecular identifier. Instead of being binned into consensus sequences, reads that shared molecular identifiers were thrown out. MiTCR, run with a Q25 quality threshold and the strictest error-elimination algorithm, handled CDR3 identification, clonotype clustering and error correction. Lower-bound total TCR beta diversity was estimated with a nonparametric unseen species model using Euler transformation. Using fastp at Q25 and MiXCR, TCRdb reprocessed the public reads and kept productive beta chains. Every entry covers one CDR3 protein and lists the most common genes and DNA from its rows. These V and J calls are TCRdb output, not the study's own analysis. This sample is represented by about 1 million distinct CDR3 sequences; roughly 45% of them were singletons. Approximately 20% of the sample is in the top ten clones.

Including cysteine and phenylalanine, the CDR3 has 16 amino acids. The sequence is cut down to CDR3 DNA, 48 bases in frame from base 1. CDR1 and CDR2, looked up from the germline V gene, are SGHTA and FQGNSA. In the case of this clonotype: It has no known antigen specificity. The junction does not match germline at one end; this may be a read error.

Input material: blood. This receptor was taken from an older woman in good health. The sequence is built from TRBV7-2 and TRBJ2-1; the D gene is perhaps TRBD2, from 6 matching bases. The DNA is as follows: TGTGCCAGCCGCTTAGCGGAGTACCCGGGCTACAATGAGCAGTTCTTC. It is translated as CASRLAEYPGYNEQFF. This CDR3, with the reference TRBV7-2 and TRBJ2-1 proteins standing in past its ends, gives the full variable domain GAGVSQSPSNKVTEKGKDVELRCDPISGHTALYWYRQSLGQGLEFLIYFQGNSAPDKSGLPSDRFSAERTGGSVSTLTIQRTQQEDSAVYLCASRLAEYPGYNEQFFGPGTRLTVL.